This T cell receptor beta chain was profiled in a study of T cell responses to AZD1222 COVID-19 vaccine. Across the study: Pooling of second doses given at about 4 or about 12 weeks was done.

This clone turned up a few times. Its antigen is not identified. V shed 6 bases and J 11 bases; nucleotides not matched to a gene: 8. The germline V gene encodes CDR1 SQVTM and CDR2 ANQGSEA. CDR3 size: 11 residues. Study outcomes and limitations: CD4 TCRs linked to vaccination spanned spike, dominating at 160-218 and 743-854.

Data came from immunoSEQ multiplex PCR; TCRdb stores just in-frame clones and leaves some out. The repertoire holds roughly 180,000 clones, with about 90% as singletons. The rearrangement uses TRBV29-1 and TRBJ1-1, with 8 bases matching TRBD1. Material: peripheral blood, obtained on day 0 of AZD1222 vaccination. The TCR was taken from an adult in good health. The DNA of the CDR3 is TGCAGCGTCGAGGACAGGGCCAGCGCTTTCTTT. It yields the protein CSVEDRASAFF.